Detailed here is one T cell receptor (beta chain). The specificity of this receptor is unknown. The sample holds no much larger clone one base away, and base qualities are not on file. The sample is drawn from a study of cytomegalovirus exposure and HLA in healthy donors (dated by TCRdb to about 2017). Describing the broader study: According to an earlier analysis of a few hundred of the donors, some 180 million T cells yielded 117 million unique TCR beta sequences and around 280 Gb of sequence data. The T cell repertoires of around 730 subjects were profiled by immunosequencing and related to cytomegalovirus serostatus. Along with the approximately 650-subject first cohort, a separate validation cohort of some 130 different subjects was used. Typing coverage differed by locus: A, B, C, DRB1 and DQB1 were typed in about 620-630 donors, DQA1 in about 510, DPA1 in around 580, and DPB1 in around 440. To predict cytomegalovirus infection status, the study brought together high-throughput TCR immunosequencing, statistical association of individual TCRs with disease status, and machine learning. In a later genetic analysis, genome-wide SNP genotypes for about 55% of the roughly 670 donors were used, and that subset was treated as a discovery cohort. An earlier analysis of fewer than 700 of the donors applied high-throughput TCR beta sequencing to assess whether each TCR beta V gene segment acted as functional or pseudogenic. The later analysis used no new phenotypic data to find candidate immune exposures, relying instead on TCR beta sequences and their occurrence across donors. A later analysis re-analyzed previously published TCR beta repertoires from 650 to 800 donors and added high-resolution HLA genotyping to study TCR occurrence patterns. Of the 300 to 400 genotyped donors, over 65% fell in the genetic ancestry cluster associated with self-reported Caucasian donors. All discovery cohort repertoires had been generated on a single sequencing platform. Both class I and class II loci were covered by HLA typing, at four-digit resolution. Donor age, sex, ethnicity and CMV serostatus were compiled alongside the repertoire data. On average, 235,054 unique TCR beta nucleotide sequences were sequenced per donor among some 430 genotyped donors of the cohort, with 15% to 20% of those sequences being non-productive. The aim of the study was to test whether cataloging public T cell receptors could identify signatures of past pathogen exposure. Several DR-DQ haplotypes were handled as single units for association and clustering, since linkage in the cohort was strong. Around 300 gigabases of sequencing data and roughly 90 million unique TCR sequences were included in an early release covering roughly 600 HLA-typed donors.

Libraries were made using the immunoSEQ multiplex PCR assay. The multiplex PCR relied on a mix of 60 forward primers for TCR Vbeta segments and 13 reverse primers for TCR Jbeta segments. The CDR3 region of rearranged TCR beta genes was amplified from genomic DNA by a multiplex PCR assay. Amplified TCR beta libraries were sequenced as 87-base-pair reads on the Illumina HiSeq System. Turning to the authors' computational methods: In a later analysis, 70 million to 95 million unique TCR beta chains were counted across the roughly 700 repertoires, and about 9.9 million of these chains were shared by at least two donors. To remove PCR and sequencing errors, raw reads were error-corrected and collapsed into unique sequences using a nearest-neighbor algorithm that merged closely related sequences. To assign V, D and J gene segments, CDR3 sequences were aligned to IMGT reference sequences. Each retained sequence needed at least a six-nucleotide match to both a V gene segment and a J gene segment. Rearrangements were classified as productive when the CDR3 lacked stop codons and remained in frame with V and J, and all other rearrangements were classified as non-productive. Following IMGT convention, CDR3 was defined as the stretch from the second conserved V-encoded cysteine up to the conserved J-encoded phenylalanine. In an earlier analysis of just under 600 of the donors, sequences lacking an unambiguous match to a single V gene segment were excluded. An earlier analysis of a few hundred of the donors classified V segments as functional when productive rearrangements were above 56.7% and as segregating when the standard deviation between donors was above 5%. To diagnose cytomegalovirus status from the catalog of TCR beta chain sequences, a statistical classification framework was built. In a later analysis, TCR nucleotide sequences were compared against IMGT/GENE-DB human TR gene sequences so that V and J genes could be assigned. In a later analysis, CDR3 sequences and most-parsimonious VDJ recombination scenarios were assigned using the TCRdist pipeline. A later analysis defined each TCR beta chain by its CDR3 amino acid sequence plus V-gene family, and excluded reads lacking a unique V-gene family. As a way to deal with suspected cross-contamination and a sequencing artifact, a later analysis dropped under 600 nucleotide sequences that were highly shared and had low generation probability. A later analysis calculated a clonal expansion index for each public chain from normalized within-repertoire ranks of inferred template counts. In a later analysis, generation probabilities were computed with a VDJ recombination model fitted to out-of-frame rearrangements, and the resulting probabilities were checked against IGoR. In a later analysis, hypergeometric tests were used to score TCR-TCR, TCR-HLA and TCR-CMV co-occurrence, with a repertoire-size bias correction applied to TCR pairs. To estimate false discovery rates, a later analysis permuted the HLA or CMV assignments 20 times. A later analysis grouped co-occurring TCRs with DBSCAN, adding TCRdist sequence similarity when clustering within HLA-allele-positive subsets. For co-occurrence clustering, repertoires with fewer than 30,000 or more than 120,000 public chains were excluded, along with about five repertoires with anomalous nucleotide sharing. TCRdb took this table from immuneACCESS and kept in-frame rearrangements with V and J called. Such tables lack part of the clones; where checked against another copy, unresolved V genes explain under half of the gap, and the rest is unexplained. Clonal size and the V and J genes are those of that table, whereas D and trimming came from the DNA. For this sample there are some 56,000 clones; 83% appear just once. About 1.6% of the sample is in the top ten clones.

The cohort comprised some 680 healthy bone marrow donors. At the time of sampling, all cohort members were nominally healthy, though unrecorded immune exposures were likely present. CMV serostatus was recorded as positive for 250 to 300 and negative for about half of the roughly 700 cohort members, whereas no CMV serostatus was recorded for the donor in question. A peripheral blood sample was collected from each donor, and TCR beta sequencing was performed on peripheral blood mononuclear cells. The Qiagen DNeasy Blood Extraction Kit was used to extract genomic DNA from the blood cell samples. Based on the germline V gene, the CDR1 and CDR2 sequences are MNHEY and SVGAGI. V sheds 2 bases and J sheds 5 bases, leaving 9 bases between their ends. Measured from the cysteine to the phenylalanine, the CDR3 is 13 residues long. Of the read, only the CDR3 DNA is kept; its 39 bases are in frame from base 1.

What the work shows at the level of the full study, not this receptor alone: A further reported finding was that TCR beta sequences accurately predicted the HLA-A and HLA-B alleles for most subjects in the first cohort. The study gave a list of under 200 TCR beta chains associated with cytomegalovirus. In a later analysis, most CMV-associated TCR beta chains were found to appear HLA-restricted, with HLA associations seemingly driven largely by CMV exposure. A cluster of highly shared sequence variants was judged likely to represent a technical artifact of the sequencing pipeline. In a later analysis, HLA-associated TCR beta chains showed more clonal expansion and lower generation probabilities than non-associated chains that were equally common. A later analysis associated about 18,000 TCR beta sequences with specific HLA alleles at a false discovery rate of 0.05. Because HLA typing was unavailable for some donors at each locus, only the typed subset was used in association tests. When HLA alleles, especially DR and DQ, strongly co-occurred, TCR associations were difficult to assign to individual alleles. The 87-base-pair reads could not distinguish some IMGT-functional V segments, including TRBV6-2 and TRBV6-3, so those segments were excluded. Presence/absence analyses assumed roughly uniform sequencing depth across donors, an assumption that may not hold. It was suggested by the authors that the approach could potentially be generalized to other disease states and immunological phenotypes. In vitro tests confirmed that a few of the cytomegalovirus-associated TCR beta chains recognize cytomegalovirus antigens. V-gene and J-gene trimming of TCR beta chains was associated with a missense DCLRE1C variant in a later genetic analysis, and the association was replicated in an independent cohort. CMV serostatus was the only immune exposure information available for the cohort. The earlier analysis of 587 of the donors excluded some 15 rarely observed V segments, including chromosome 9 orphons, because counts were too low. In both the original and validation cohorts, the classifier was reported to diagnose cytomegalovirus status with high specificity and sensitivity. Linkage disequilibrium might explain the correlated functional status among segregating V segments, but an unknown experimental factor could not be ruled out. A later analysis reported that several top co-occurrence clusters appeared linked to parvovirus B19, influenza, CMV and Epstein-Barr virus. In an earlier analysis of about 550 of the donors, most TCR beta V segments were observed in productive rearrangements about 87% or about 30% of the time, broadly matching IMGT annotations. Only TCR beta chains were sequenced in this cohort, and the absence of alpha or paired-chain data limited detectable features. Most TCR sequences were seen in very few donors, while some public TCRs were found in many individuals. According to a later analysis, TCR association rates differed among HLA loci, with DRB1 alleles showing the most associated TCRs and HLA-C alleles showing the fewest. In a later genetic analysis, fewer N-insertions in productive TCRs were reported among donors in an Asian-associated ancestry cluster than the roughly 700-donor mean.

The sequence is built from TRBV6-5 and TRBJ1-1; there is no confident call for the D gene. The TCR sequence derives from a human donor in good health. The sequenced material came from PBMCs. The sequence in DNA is TGTGCCAGCAGTTACGGACTGGATACTGAAGCTTTCTTT. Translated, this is CASSYGLDTEAFF.